Each of the 9 T cell receptor beta chains below was sequenced from the same sample in a study of CD4+ T cells in melanoma. Profiled with immunoSEQ multiplex PCR; TCRdb holds only in-frame clones, not every one. The sample holds about 9,900 clones, about 78% seen once. Sequenced: tumor tissue. These receptors were taken from a human donor with melanoma.

CDR3 DNA sequence: TGTGCCAGCAGCTTAGGGGAAGGAAACACCATATATTTT. This codes for CASSLGEGNTIYF. The chain employs TRBV7-9 and TRBJ1-3; D remains unclear. V was clipped by 1 base and J by 4 bases, with 5 bases between them. The CDR3 is made up of 13 amino acids. CDR1 is SEHNR and CDR2 is FQNEAQ in the germline V gene (reference sequence).

V usage is TRBV11-2 and J usage is TRBJ2-7; D gene uncertain. The CDR3 contains 11 residues. The ends were cut back, 3 bases at V and 4 bases at J, with 4 bases in the middle. Germline V gene sequence: CDR1 SGHAT, CDR2 FQNNGV. The CDR3 DNA follows: TGTGCCAGCAGCTTGAAATACGAGCAGTACTTC. Translation: CASSLKYEQYF.

This chain links TRBV15 with TRBJ1-5; the match to TRBD1 covers 7 bases. The CDR3 loop spans 18 amino acids. Germline CDR1 is LNHNV and CDR2 is YYDKDF (reference sequence). V dropped 0 bases and J dropped 7; count of bases not matched to a gene: 15. The CDR3 bases are TGTGCCACCAGCAGAGATACCGCTACAGGGGTTCTTAGCCAGCCCCAGCATTTT. Translation gives CATSRDTATGVLSQPQHF.

This clone is deemed medium-sized. Other DNA sequences in this specimen translate into the identical CDR3. This chain connects TRBV5-4 to TRBJ2-5; TRBD2 matches 9 bases. Germline CDR1 is SGHNT and CDR2 is YYREEE (reference sequence). J lost 1 base, V lost 1 base, and 5 bases had no gene match. This CDR3 contains 16 residues. In DNA form, the CDR3 reads TGTGCCAGCAGCTTGTCCCCAGCGGGGGGCCAAGAGACCCAGTACTTC. Protein product: CASSLSPAGGQETQYF. Variable domain in full (rest from reference TRBV5-4 and TRBJ2-5): ETGVTQSPTHLIKTRGQQVTLRCSSQSGHNTVSWYQQALGQGPQFIFQYYREEENGRGNFPPRFSGLQFPNYSSELNVNALELDDSALYLCASSLSPAGGQETQYFGPGTRLLVL.

The V and J genes are TRBV10-1 and TRBJ2-5, with D unclear. The V end was cut by 2 bases, the J end by 4 bases, with 8 bases between. CDR3 length: 13 amino acids. From germline, CDR1 is WNHNN and CDR2 SYGVQD (reference sequence). The CDR3 region is CASSEKVGETQYF. The CDR3, as DNA: TGCGCCAGCAGTGAGAAAGTGGGAGAGACCCAGTACTTC.

V and J are TRBV21-1 and TRBJ2-7. TRBV21-1 is labeled a pseudogene. This CDR3 comprises 16 residues. The CDR3 region has the DNA TGTGCCAGCAGCAAAGTTCCCAACCGTGGGATGTACGAGCAGTACTTC. Its translation: CASSKVPNRGMYEQYF.

This chain joins TRBV7-8 and TRBJ1-6, with a weak D call TRBD1 (6 bases). V lost 2 bases to trimming and J lost 10 bases, with 15 bases between them. The CDR3 consists of 15 residues. The germline V gene has CDR1 SGHVS and CDR2 FQNEAQ. The CDR3 sequence is CASSLRGRGESPLHF. CDR3 DNA: TGTGCCAGCAGCTTACGTGGCAGGGGAGAGTCACCCCTCCACTTT.

This clone was counted only a few times. The chain couples TRBV19 to TRBJ1-6; possibly TRBD1 for D (6 bases). The CDR3 has 13 amino acids. Per the germline V gene, CDR1 is LNHDA and CDR2 is SQIVND (reference sequence). Deletions cut 6 bases from V and 10 bases from J, with 13 bases between. The chain's CDR3 is CASSYREDSPLHF. CDR3 nucleotide sequence: TGTGCCAGTAGCTACAGGGAGGACTCACCCCTCCACTTT.

The genes are TRBV7-9 and TRBJ1-2; maybe TRBD1 (6 bases). Trimming left V 3 bases short and J 5 bases short, with 16 bases between. Germline V gene lookup returns CDR1 SEHNR and CDR2 FQNEAQ (reference sequence). The CDR3 contains 15 residues. CDR3 residues: CASSFGGSLRYGYTF. CDR3 DNA: TGTGCCAGCAGCTTCGGGGGCAGCCTACGTTATGGCTACACCTTC.